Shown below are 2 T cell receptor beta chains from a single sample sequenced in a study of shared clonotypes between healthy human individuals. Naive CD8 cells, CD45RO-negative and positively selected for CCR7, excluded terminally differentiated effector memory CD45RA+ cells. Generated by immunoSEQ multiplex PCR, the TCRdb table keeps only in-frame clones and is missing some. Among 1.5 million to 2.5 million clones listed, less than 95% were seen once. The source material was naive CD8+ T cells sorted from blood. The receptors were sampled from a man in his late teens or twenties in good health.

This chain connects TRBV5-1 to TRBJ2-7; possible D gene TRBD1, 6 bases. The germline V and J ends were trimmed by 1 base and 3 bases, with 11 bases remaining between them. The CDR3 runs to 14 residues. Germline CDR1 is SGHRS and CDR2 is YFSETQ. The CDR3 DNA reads TGCGCCAGCAGCTTGTTACAGGGTCTCTACGAGCAGTACTTC. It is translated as CASSLLQGLYEQYF.

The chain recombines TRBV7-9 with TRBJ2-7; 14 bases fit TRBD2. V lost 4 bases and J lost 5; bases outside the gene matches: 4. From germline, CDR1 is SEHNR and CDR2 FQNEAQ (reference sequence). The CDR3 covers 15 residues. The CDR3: CASSSGLAGEHEQYF. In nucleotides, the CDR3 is TGTGCCAGCAGCTCGGGACTAGCGGGAGAACACGAGCAGTACTTC.